This T cell receptor beta chain emerged from a study of T cells in Graves' hyperthyroidism and ophthalmopathy. Study-wide results and limits: A model built on 13 V-J features separated ophthalmopathy from stable hyperthyroidism.

Germline loops: CDR1 SQVTM, CDR2 ANQGSEA. The V end lost 0 bases, the J end lost 9 bases, and 11 bases lay between the germline ends. This CDR3 comprises 12 residues. Used for diagnoses were clinical symptoms, serum thyroxine and TRAb, thyroid ultrasound and orbital computed tomography. Fresh peripheral blood, approximately 10 ml, yielded the PBMCs. This clonotype showed up many times. Its antigen is unknown. Regions amplified from RNA transcripts were the TCR beta CDR3 regions. A set of HTBI primers served as the primers for a first-round RT-PCR of the TCR CDR3. TCRdb called the multiplex PCR reads again in MiXCR, with one record for every CDR3 protein. The table records 450,000 to 650,000 distinct CDR3 sequences, less than 25% of them present only once.

The receptor was derived from a man aged 18 to 29 with Graves' hyperthyroidism. The V and J genes are TRBV29-1 and TRBJ1-2, with D hard to call. What was sequenced was blood. The chain's CDR3 is CSVEDRRWSYTF. CDR3 coding DNA: TGCAGCGTTGAAGATCGGAGGTGGAGCTACACCTTC.